The clone carrying this T cell receptor beta chain has ten or more counts. Its specificity is not known. The data belong to a study of T cells in Graves' hyperthyroidism and ophthalmopathy. Study-wide results and limits: Ophthalmopathy onset followed model prediction by a median approximately six months.

Amplification yielded TCR beta CDR3 regions, with RNA transcripts as the source. When the TCR CDR3 underwent first-round RT-PCR, the HTBI primer set was used. TCRdb fed the multiplex PCR reads into MiXCR, producing one record per CDR3 protein. Seen here are more than 500,000 distinct CDR3 sequences, about a sixth observed once, and the top ten hold less than 4.5%. Deletions cut 7 bases from V and 3 bases from J, with 17 bases between. Germline CDR1 reads MDHEN; CDR2 reads SYDVKM. The CDR3 has 15 amino acids. The sample comprised blood. The gene calls are TRBV28 and TRBJ2-3; D is possibly TRBD2 (5 bases). This clonotype originated in a woman in her 30s with Graves' hyperthyroidism. Written as DNA, the CDR3 is TGTGCCAGCAACGTGGACTCCGGCGGTACAGATACGCAGTATTTT. Translation: CASNVDSGGTDTQYF.